The present entry profiles one TCR beta chain with its context. This sample was included in a study of T-cell reconstitution after alpha-beta-depleted transplantation in children. Unique molecular identifiers featured in how the TCRbeta library was prepared. MiXCR, run by TCRdb on the PCR reads, gives a single entry per CDR3 protein. The sample has some 350,000 distinct CDR3 sequences; about 9.3% are singletons. Trimming shortened V by 2 bases and J by 0 bases, and 8 bases separated the two germline ends. CDR3 length: 15 amino acids. The germline CDR1 and CDR2 sequences are ENHRY and SYGVKD. The chain has TRBV10-3 and TRBJ2-1; weak D call: TRBD2 (5 bases). This TCR derives from a human donor who donated a stem cell graft to a child with acute lymphoblastic leukemia. This specimen was PBMCs from the stem cell graft donor, taken from the stem cell graft. Here the CDR3 reads CAISEAEASYNEQFF. The CDR3 DNA sequence: TGTGCCATCAGTGAGGCGGAGGCCTCCTACAATGAGCAGTTCTTC.